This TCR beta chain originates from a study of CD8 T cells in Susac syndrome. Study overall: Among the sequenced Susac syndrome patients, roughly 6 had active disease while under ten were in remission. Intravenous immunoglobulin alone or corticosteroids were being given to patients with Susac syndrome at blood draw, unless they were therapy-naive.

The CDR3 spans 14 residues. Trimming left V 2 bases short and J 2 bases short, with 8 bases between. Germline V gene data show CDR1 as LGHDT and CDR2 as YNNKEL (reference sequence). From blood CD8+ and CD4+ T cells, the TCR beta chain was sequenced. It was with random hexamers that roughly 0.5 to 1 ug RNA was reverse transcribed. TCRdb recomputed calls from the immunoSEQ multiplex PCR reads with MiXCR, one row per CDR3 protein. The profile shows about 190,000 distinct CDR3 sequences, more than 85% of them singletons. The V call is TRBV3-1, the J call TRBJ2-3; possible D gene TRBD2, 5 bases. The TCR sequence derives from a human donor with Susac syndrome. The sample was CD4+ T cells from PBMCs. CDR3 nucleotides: TGTGCCAGCAGCCAAACTAGGTCCACAGATACGCAGTATTTT. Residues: CASSQTRSTDTQYF.